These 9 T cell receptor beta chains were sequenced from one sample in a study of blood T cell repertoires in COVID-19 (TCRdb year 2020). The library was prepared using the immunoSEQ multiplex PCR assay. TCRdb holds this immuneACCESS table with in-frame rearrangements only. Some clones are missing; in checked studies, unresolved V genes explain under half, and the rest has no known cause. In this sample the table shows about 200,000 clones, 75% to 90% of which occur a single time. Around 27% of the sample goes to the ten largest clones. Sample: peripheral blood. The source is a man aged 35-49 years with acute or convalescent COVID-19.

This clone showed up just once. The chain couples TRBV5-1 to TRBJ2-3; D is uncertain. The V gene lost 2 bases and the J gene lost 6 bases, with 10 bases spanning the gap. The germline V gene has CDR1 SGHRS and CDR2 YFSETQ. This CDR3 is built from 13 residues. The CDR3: CASSLAPRDTQYF. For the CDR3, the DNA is TGCGCCAGCAGCTTAGCCCCGAGGGATACGCAGTATTTT.

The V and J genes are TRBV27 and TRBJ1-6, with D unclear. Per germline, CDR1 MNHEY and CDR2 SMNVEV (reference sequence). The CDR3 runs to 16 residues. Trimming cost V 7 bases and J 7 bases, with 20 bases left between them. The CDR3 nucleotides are TGTGCCAGCAAACCGGCGGGATATGAGTGGAATTCACCCCTCCACTTT. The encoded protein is CASKPAGYEWNSPLHF.

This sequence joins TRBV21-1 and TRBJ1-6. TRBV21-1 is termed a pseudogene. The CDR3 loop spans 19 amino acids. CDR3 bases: TGTGCCAGCAGCAATGGGATCGGGGATCTTTGGTCCTATAATTCACCCCTCCACTTT. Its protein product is CASSNGIGDLWSYNSPLHF.

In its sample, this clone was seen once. Written as DNA, the CDR3 is TGTGCCAGTAGTCCCGGACTAGCGGGAATCGGGGAGCTGTTTTTT. Translating gives CASSPGLAGIGELFF. The gene calls are TRBV19 and TRBJ2-2; 12 bases are shared with TRBD2. J lost 7 bases, V lost 5 bases, and 5 bases had no gene match. The CDR3 contains 15 residues. CDR1 LNHDA and CDR2 SQIVND come from the germline V gene (reference sequence).

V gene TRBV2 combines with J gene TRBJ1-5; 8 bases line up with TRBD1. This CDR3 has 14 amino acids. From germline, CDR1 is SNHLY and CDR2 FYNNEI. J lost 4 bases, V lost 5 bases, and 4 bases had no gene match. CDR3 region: CASSSGQANQPQHF. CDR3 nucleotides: TGTGCCAGCAGTTCGGGACAGGCAAATCAGCCCCAGCATTTT.

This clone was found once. The CDR3 protein is CASSLDRSDNSPLHF. In DNA form, the CDR3 reads TGCGCCAGCAGCTTGGACAGATCCGATAATTCACCCCTCCACTTT. The rearrangement joins TRBV5-1 to TRBJ1-6; D gene uncertain. The ends were cut back, 0 bases at V and 5 bases at J, with 9 bases in the middle. Germline lookup yields CDR1 SGHRS and CDR2 YFSETQ. The CDR3 is 15 residues long. Full variable domain (remainder filled in from reference TRBV5-1 and TRBJ1-6): KAGVTQTPRYLIKTRGQQVTLSCSPISGHRSVSWYQQTPGQGLQFLFEYFSETQRNKGNFPGRFSGRQFSNSRSEMNVSTLELGDSALYLCASSLDRSDNSPLHFGNGTRLTVT.

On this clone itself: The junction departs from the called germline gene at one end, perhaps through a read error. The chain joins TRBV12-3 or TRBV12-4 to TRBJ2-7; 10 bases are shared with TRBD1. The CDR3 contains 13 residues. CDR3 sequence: CASSPGQGTIFDF. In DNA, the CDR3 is TGTGCCAGCAGTCCGGGACAGGGGACGATCTTTGACTTC.

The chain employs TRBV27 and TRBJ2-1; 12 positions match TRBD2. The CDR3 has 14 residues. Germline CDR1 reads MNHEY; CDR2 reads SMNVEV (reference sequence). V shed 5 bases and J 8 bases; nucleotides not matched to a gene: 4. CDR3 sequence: CASSRLAGEHEQFF. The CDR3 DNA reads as TGTGCCAGCAGTCGACTAGCGGGAGAACATGAGCAGTTCTTC.

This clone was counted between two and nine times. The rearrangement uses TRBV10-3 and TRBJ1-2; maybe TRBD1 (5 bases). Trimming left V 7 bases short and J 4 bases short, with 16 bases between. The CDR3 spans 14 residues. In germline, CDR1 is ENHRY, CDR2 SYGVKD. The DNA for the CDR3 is TGTGCCATCACCGAGGGCAGGGAGGCCTATGGCTACACCTTC. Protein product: CAITEGREAYGYTF.